Described below is a single T cell receptor beta chain sequence and its context. This clonotype was seen repeatedly, ten times or more. Its antigen target is currently unknown. Base qualities are missing; no much larger clone stands one base away. The sample was run on an Illumina Genome Analyzer IIx. In TCRdb, the public reads were trimmed at Q25 with fastp and aligned with MiXCR, with productive beta chains retained. One record per CDR3 amino acid sequence lists the most common genes and DNA. Counted in this sample were 40,000 to 55,000 distinct CDR3 sequences; about 7.3% of them appeared once. In total, the top ten clones hold around 16% of the sample. These data are taken from a study of patients with pleural tuberculosis (TCRdb year 2014). The CDR3 goes from the cysteine to the phenylalanine over 13 residues. Of all the DNA, just the CDR3 is kept, 39 bases in frame from base 1. V gives up 7 bases and J gives up 6 bases, and the segment between their germline ends measures 12 bases. CDR1 and CDR2 were assigned from the germline V gene as KGHDR and SFDVKD.

The V and J genes are TRBV24-1 and TRBJ1-5; the D gene lacks a confident call. The source of this sequence is a human donor with pleural tuberculosis. The CDR3 has the sequence CATSPTGGQPQHF. The sequenced DNA is TGTGCCACCAGCCCCACGGGAGGTCAGCCCCAGCATTTT.